The 22 T cell receptor beta chains in this list originate from one sample, sequenced in a study of shared clonotypes between healthy human individuals. TCRdb keeps only in-frame clones here, not all; method: immunoSEQ multiplex PCR. The sample includes about 2.1 million clones, roughly 93% of them seen just once. CD8 cells classed as naive were CD45RO-negative and positively selected for CCR7, excluding terminally differentiated effector memory CD45RA+ cells. The sequencing input was naive CD8+ T cells from PBMCs. The receptors stem from a man younger than 30 in good health. Some clones in this sample may be carry-over from other donors' samples.

This clone has a single count. The genes are TRBV7-8 and TRBJ1-1, with no clear D. With 6 bases removed from V and 9 bases from J, the gap between germline ends came to 23 bases. Germline-derived CDR1 and CDR2 are SGHVS and FQNEAQ. This CDR3 is 15 amino acids long. CDR3 in DNA: TGTGCCAGCAGTTCCATAATGGGAGTTCTCTTTCAAGCTTTCTTT. It codes for CASSSIMGVLFQAFF. The full variable domain, its missing parts supplied by reference TRBV7-8 and TRBJ1-1, is GAGVSQSPRYKVAKRGQDVALRCDPISGHVSLFWYQQALGQGPEFLTYFQNEAQLDKSGLPSDRFFAERPEGSVSTLKIQRTQQEDSAVYLCASSSIMGVLFQAFFGQGTRLTVV.

This sequence joins TRBV15 and TRBJ1-4; D not certain. Germline CDR1 and CDR2: LNHNV and YYDKDF (reference sequence). This CDR3 is 15 amino acids long. V shed 1 base and J shed 6 bases, with 12 bases lying between them. The CDR3, as DNA: TGTGCCACCAGCAGAGTCAAGGGTTTAGATGAAAAACTGTTTTTT. It encodes CATSRVKGLDEKLFF.

The genes are TRBV28 and TRBJ2-1, with TRBD1 identical over 7 bases. There are 12 residues in the CDR3. Per the germline V gene, CDR1 is MDHEN and CDR2 is SYDVKM. V shed 9 bases and J 9 bases; nucleotides not matched to a gene: 8. CDR3 residues: CASHRGVGEQFF. The CDR3 nucleotides read TGTGCCAGTCACAGGGGTGTGGGTGAGCAGTTCTTC.

The V and J genes are TRBV28 and TRBJ2-3; 9 nucleotides line up with TRBD1. Germline CDR1 is MDHEN and CDR2 is SYDVKM. The V and J ends lost 6 bases and 5 bases, in that order; junction bases with no gene match: 6. The CDR3 sequence is 14 residues long. The CDR3 loop is CASRGDRAQDTQYF. The CDR3 nucleotides read TGTGCCAGCAGGGGGGACAGGGCACAAGATACGCAGTATTTT.

Of note for this clone: Other DNA sequences in the same sample also yield this CDR3. The J gene is TRBJ1-2, the V gene TRBV5-6; TRBD1 is a possible D gene (6 bases). CDR3 length equals 13 residues. Germline V lookup: CDR1 SGHDT, CDR2 YYEEEE. Trimming pared 0 bases from V and 8 bases from J, leaving 11 bases between. Here the CDR3 reads CASSLGTGNGYTF. The CDR3, as DNA: TGTGCCAGCAGCTTGGGTACAGGGAACGGCTACACCTTC.

J is TRBJ2-2 and V is TRBV2, with a possible D match to TRBD1 (6 bases). Germline V gene sequence: CDR1 SNHLY, CDR2 FYNNEI. The CDR3 extends over 16 amino acids. Trimming pared 5 bases from V and 3 bases from J, leaving 16 bases between. This CDR3 reads CASSPRTAPYTGELFF. The CDR3 bases are TGTGCCAGCAGTCCCAGGACAGCACCCTACACCGGGGAGCTGTTTTTT.

For the CDR3, the DNA is TGTGCCAGCAGTTTGCGGGCCTCTGGAAACACCATATATTTT. It encodes CASSLRASGNTIYF. This chain uses TRBV6-5 with TRBJ1-3, with D unresolved. Between the trimmed V and J ends, which lost 4 bases and 0 bases, there was a span of 7 bases. Germline CDR1 reads MNHEY; CDR2 reads SVGAGI. The CDR3 totals 14 residues.

This sequence joins TRBV25-1 and TRBJ2-1; 7 bases are a match to TRBD2. Germline trimming cut 1 base from V and 5 bases from J; bases unmatched to any gene: 8. Germline V CDR1 and CDR2: MGHDK, SYGVNS. This CDR3 has 16 residues. The CDR3 nucleotides read TGTGCCAGCAGTGAATTTCGCGTAGCGGGTAACAATGAGCAGTTCTTC. Residues: CASSEFRVAGNNEQFF.

The CDR3 coding sequence is TGTGCCAGCAGTATATTCAGGGGGCGTAATCAGCCCCAGCATTTT. Its translation is CASSIFRGRNQPQHF. The J gene is TRBJ1-5, the V gene TRBV27; TRBD1 matches 8 bases. The CDR3 loop spans 15 amino acids. CDR1 and CDR2 from the germline V gene are MNHEY and SMNVEV (reference sequence). V shed 5 bases and J 4 bases; nucleotides not matched to a gene: 7.

The chain carries TRBV27 and TRBJ2-1; TRBD2 matches at 7 bases. CDR3 length: 15 amino acids. After removal of 6 bases from V and 3 bases from J, the junction contained 8 bases not matched to a gene. The germline V gene encodes CDR1 MNHEY and CDR2 SMNVEV (reference sequence). CDR3 DNA sequence: TGTGCCAGCAGGGGGCGGGCTAGCGGCTACAATGAGCAGTTCTTC. Its translation: CASRGRASGYNEQFF.

The chain combines TRBV4-1 with TRBJ2-5; maybe TRBD2 (6 bases). The CDR3 spans 16 residues. V was clipped by 1 base and J by 4 bases, with 16 bases between them. Germline assignment: CDR1 MGHRA and CDR2 YSYEKL. The DNA for the CDR3 is TGCGCCAGCAGCCAAGTGCCTAGCGCCGGACGAGAGACCCAGTACTTC. Its translation is CASSQVPSAGRETQYF.

In DNA, the CDR3 is TGTGCCAGCAGTGACCCGGGAGCGGGTTCCAATGAGCAGTTCTTC. It yields the protein CASSDPGAGSNEQFF. This chain joins TRBV2 and TRBJ2-1, with a tentative D call TRBD2 (6 bases). Germline assignment: CDR1 SNHLY and CDR2 FYNNEI. The V end was cut by 3 bases, the J end by 6 bases, with 15 bases between. The CDR3 sequence is 15 residues long. The full variable domain, in which reference TRBV2 and TRBJ2-1 provide the parts outside the CDR3, is EPEVTQTPSHQVTQMGQEVILRCVPISNHLYFYWYRQILGQKVEFLVSFYNNEISEKSEIFDDQFSVERPDGSNFTLKIRSTKLEDSAMYFCASSDPGAGSNEQFFGPGTRLTVL.

This chain joins TRBV5-1 and TRBJ1-2, with D perhaps matching TRBD1 (5 bases). This CDR3 region has 18 residues. Germline V CDR1 and CDR2: SGHRS, YFSETQ. V lost 5 bases and J lost 0, with 23 bases in between. CDR3 sequence: CASRRDRGILRANYGYTF. The CDR3 nucleotides are TGCGCCAGCAGGCGGGACCGCGGTATTCTGAGGGCTAACTATGGCTACACCTTC.

J is TRBJ2-3 and V is TRBV27, with a possible D match to TRBD1 (6 bases). V lost 5 bases to trimming and J lost 3 bases, with 24 bases between them. This CDR3 contains 18 residues. Germline values: CDR1 MNHEY, CDR2 SMNVEV (reference sequence). This chain's CDR3 is CASSPRTAVGVTTDTQYF. The CDR3 nucleotides read TGTGCCAGCAGTCCCCGGACAGCTGTAGGAGTTACGACAGATACGCAGTATTTT.

This clone was picked up one time. The chain couples TRBV7-9 to TRBJ2-7; D may be TRBD2 (5 bases). This CDR3 has 14 residues. The germline V gene encodes CDR1 SEHNR and CDR2 FQNEAQ (reference sequence). The germline V and J ends were trimmed by 3 bases and 2 bases, with 11 bases remaining between them. The CDR3 bases are TGTGCCAGCAGCTTTAAGGAGGTCCCCTACGAGCAGTACTTC. Its translation: CASSFKEVPYEQYF.

The V call is TRBV19, the J call TRBJ2-1; 7 bases are a match to TRBD2. The ends lost 5 bases at V and 5 bases at J; junction bases unmatched: 6. The germline gives CDR1 LNHDA, CDR2 SQIVND (reference sequence). The CDR3 extends over 14 amino acids. This CDR3 reads CASSWGGAHNEQFF. Here the CDR3 DNA reads TGTGCCAGTAGTTGGGGGGGAGCCCACAATGAGCAGTTCTTC.

This clone was counted only a few times. The genes are TRBV10-3 and TRBJ1-2; no firm D call. The CDR3 extends over 13 amino acids. Deletions cut 2 bases from V and 2 bases from J, with 6 bases between. CDR1 and CDR2 from the germline V gene are ENHRY and SYGVKD. Here the CDR3 reads CAISEDGNYGYTF. The DNA of the CDR3 is TGTGCCATCAGTGAGGACGGGAACTATGGCTACACCTTC.

The chain has TRBV4-1 and TRBJ2-7; 7 bases fit TRBD1. Germline V CDR1 and CDR2: MGHRA, YSYEKL. The V and J ends lost 2 bases and 2 bases, in that order; junction bases with no gene match: 6. The CDR3 spans 15 residues. The CDR3 here is CASSQRQGPTYEQYF. CDR3 nucleotides: TGCGCCAGCAGCCAAAGACAGGGTCCCACCTACGAGCAGTACTTC.

The V gene is TRBV6-6, the J gene TRBJ1-2; 7 bases agree with TRBD1. The CDR3 runs to 15 residues. With 6 bases clipped from V and 7 bases from J, the junction kept 14 bases outside the gene matches. CDR1 and CDR2 (germline): MNHNY, SVGAGI (reference sequence). In DNA, the CDR3 is TGTGCCAGCAGCCAACGGGCAGGGGGTTTGAGTGGCTACACCTTC. It specifies CASSQRAGGLSGYTF.

V and J are TRBV11-2 and TRBJ2-1, with TRBD1 as a possible D gene (5 bases). In germline, CDR1 is SGHAT, CDR2 FQNNGV. The V end was cut by 0 bases, the J end by 3 bases, with 9 bases between. The CDR3 is made up of 15 amino acids. The CDR3 DNA follows: TGTGCCAGCAGCTTAGAGGTTAGGGGCTACAATGAGCAGTTCTTC. It yields the protein CASSLEVRGYNEQFF.

The V and J genes are TRBV28 and TRBJ2-5; D uncertain. V shed 2 bases and J shed 7 bases, with 11 bases lying between them. This CDR3 has 13 residues. CDR1 and CDR2 (germline): MDHEN, SYDVKM. The CDR3 loop reads CASSLVPPGTQYF. The CDR3 nucleotides read TGTGCCAGCAGTTTAGTTCCCCCGGGGACCCAGTACTTC. Supplemented by reference TRBV28 and TRBJ2-5, the full variable domain reads DVKVTQSSRYLVKRTGEKVFLECVQDMDHENMFWYRQDPGLGLRLIYFSYDVKMKEKGDIPEGYSVSREKKERFSLILESASTNQTSMYLCASSLVPPGTQYFGPGTRLLVL.

The V gene is TRBV19, the J gene TRBJ2-2, with D possibly matching TRBD2 (5 bases). The CDR3 has 17 residues. Germline V lookup: CDR1 LNHDA, CDR2 SQIVND (reference sequence). Trimming pared 7 bases from V and 3 bases from J, leaving 21 bases between. This CDR3 is CASNLESLPGYTGELFF. In nucleotides, the CDR3 is TGTGCCAGTAATCTGGAATCCCTTCCGGGGTACACCGGGGAGCTGTTTTTT.